This T cell receptor beta chain stems from a study of blood T cell repertoires in COVID-19. Study information: Collection of acute and convalescent COVID-19 samples took place in the United States, Italy and Spain.

Germline V gene lookup returns CDR1 SEHNR and CDR2 FQNEAQ (reference sequence). There are 14 residues in the CDR3. V lost 3 bases and J 3 bases, leaving 10 bases between the germline ends. Authors' data handling: Amplification of reference gene primers was used by the study to estimate nucleated cell counts. Clones were read by immunoSEQ multiplex PCR, and TCRdb kept only the in-frame ones, dropping some. V, J and clone size derive from that table, while D and trimming were established from the DNA sequence. Found here are about 110,000 clones, less than 85% of them singletons; the top ten hold approximately 4.3%.

This clonotype was sampled from a human donor in a cohort sampled during active or convalescent COVID-19. This sequence joins TRBV7-9 and TRBJ2-3; D remains unclear. Sequenced input: peripheral blood. As DNA, the CDR3 is TGTGCCAGCAGCTTTATTACTTTGACAGATACGCAGTATTTT. This gives the protein CASSFITLTDTQYF.